The 18 T cell receptor beta chains given below trace back to one sample, sequenced in a study of blood T cells in healthy people across ages. A second PCR, run for about 7 to 11 cycles, used a sample-barcoded 5' primer plus a J-beta primer mix. TCRdb re-called the 5' RACE reads with MiXCR, one entry per CDR3 protein. The data contain over 700,000 distinct CDR3 sequences, 20% to 25% of them singletons. These data also featured in a second study, about T cells of mothers and their children.

The sequencing input was blood. These receptors all stem from a boy aged 5-17 years in good health.

The V gene is TRBV29-1, the J gene TRBJ2-1; D is possibly TRBD1 (6 bases). The length of the CDR3 is 12 residues. Looked up from germline, CDR1 is SQVTM and CDR2 is ANQGSEA. Trimming left V 8 bases short and J 7 bases short, with 15 bases between. The CDR3 DNA reads TGCAGCCAATGGGACAACGAGAATGAGCAGTTCTTC. Residues: CSQWDNENEQFF.

The chain employs TRBV12-3 or TRBV12-4 and TRBJ2-7; 9 bases are shared with TRBD1. Trimming took 4 bases from V and 5 from J; bases not matched to a gene: 6. The CDR3 length is 14 residues. The CDR3 protein is CASSYAGTGNEQYF. The DNA for the CDR3 is TGTGCCAGCAGTTACGCCGGGACAGGGAACGAGCAGTACTTC.

This clonotype was recorded a few times. This chain joins TRBV29-1 and TRBJ1-4; no reliable D call. CDR3 size: 12 residues. The germline V gene has CDR1 SQVTM and CDR2 ANQGSEA. Trimming stripped 1 base from V and 4 bases from J, with 4 bases between. CDR3: CSVEVLNEKLFF. The CDR3 nucleotides are TGCAGCGTTGAAGTCCTTAATGAAAAACTGTTTTTT.

The chain carries TRBV3-1 and TRBJ1-5, with 7 nucleotides matching TRBD1. The CDR3 totals 14 residues. Trimming cost V 3 bases and J 4 bases; bases outside gene matches: 3. The germline V gene has CDR1 LGHDT and CDR2 YNNKEL (reference sequence). The chain's CDR3 is CASSQKGQNQPQHF. Written as DNA, the CDR3 is TGTGCCAGCAGCCAGAAGGGACAGAATCAGCCCCAGCATTTT.

This chain uses TRBV5-1 with TRBJ2-5; no reliable D call. Trimming took 4 bases from V and 1 from J, leaving 14 bases between them. Germline CDR1 and CDR2: SGHRS and YFSETQ. CDR3 length: 15 residues. The CDR3 DNA reads as TGCGCCAGCAGCAGGAACACAGACCCCCAAGAGACCCAGTACTTC. It specifies CASSRNTDPQETQYF.

The chain has TRBV4-1 and TRBJ2-4; D unresolved. This CDR3 is 14 amino acids long. Germline values: CDR1 MGHRA, CDR2 YSYEKL. V was trimmed by 0 bases and J by 8 bases, leaving 11 bases between them. The CDR3 DNA follows: TGCGCCAGCAGCCAAGATCCTATTGGGGACATTCAGTACTTC. Its protein is CASSQDPIGDIQYF.

Regarding this clonotype: At one end, the junction sequence differs from germline, possibly due to a read error. The rearrangement links TRBV29-1 to TRBJ2-1; TRBD2 matches 9 bases. CDR1 and CDR2 (germline): SQVTM, ANQGSEA. This CDR3 is 18 amino acids long. The DNA of the CDR3 is TGCAGCGTTGACCTGGGACTAGCCGGGACTAGCTCCCACAATGAGCAGTTCTTC. Its protein product is CSVDLGLAGTSSHNEQFF.

The CDR3 region is CAISDRDWSTDTQYF. DNA of the CDR3: TGTGCCATCAGTGACCGGGACTGGAGCACAGATACGCAGTATTTT. V gene TRBV10-3 combines with J gene TRBJ2-3; the D gene is possibly TRBD2 (6 bases). The CDR3 runs to 15 residues. Germline V gives CDR1 ENHRY, CDR2 SYGVKD. Trimming removed 3 bases at V and 0 bases at J, with 10 bases between.

The V call is TRBV7-2, the J call TRBJ1-1; tentatively, D is TRBD1 (6 bases). The ends were cut back, 5 bases at V and 4 bases at J, with 14 bases in the middle. The CDR3 contains 14 residues. Germline-derived CDR1 and CDR2 are SGHTA and FQGNSA. The CDR3 protein is CASSLLGGFTEAFF. CDR3 sequence (DNA): TGTGCCAGCAGCCTATTAGGGGGGTTCACTGAAGCTTTCTTT.

This clonotype was observed a few times. The V and J genes are TRBV11-2 and TRBJ2-5; no clear D. Germline V gene lookup returns CDR1 SGHAT and CDR2 FQNNGV. This CDR3 spans 13 amino acids. Trimming removed 5 bases from V and 2 bases from J, with 9 bases in between. This CDR3 reads CASSPPEQETQYF. CDR3 nucleotide sequence: TGTGCCAGCAGCCCACCAGAGCAAGAGACCCAGTACTTC.

This rearrangement joins TRBV6-1 to TRBJ2-6; 7 bases line up with TRBD1. V dropped 2 bases and J dropped 1; count of bases not matched to a gene: 11. The CDR3 consists of 19 residues. Germline CDR1 MNHNS, CDR2 SASEGT. The CDR3 loop reads CASSETRTGLFSGANVLTF. In DNA form, the CDR3 reads TGTGCCAGCAGTGAAACTAGGACAGGTCTGTTTTCTGGGGCCAACGTCCTGACTTTC.

This chain links TRBV7-6 with TRBJ2-5; TRBD2 is a possible D gene (6 bases). The CDR3 has 16 residues. Trimming left V 3 bases short and J 0 bases short, with 14 bases between. CDR1 is SGHVS and CDR2 is FNYEAQ in the germline V gene. The CDR3 reads CASSLRRARDQETQYF. In nucleotides, the CDR3 is TGTGCCAGCAGCTTGAGGAGGGCTCGGGACCAAGAGACCCAGTACTTC.

This clonotype was counted a few times. This chain connects TRBV27 to TRBJ2-5, with TRBD2 identical over 14 bases. This CDR3 is built from 17 residues. V shed 3 bases, J shed 5 bases, and the junction held 8 bases outside the gene matches. Germline assignment: CDR1 MNHEY and CDR2 SMNVEV (reference sequence). The CDR3 nucleotides read TGTGCCAGCAGTTTTCTGGGACTAGCGGGAGAGCGGGAGACCCAGTACTTC. This codes for CASSFLGLAGERETQYF.

The chain combines TRBV6-6 with TRBJ1-5; TRBD1 might be the D (5 bases). The CDR3 contains 16 residues. Trimming cost V 0 bases and J 4 bases, with 13 bases left between them. Germline values: CDR1 MNHNY, CDR2 SVGAGI (reference sequence). CDR3 protein: CASSYSQGGGNQPQHF. The CDR3 DNA is TGTGCCAGCAGTTACTCCCAGGGCGGGGGAAATCAGCCCCAGCATTTT.

The V call is TRBV3-1, the J call TRBJ2-5; D ambiguous. Germline V CDR1 and CDR2: LGHDT, YNNKEL (reference sequence). The CDR3 is 13 residues long. V was clipped by 2 bases and J by 2 bases, with 6 bases between them. CDR3 residues: CASSQSLQETQYF. The CDR3 region has the DNA TGTGCCAGCAGCCAAAGTCTTCAAGAGACCCAGTACTTC.

The V gene is TRBV9, the J gene TRBJ1-2, with D maybe TRBD1 (5 bases). Germline assignment: CDR1 SGDLS and CDR2 YYNGEE. The length of the CDR3 is 15 residues. V was clipped by 1 base and J by 0 bases, with 10 bases between them. The CDR3 sequence: CASSVTREANYGYTF. CDR3 coding DNA: TGTGCCAGCAGCGTAACCAGGGAAGCTAACTATGGCTACACCTTC.

This rearrangement joins TRBV19 to TRBJ1-1; D remains unclear. V lost 7 bases to trimming and J lost 6 bases, with 9 bases between them. The CDR3 contains 11 residues. Germline assignment: CDR1 LNHDA and CDR2 SQIVND (reference sequence). This CDR3 is CASTYGPEAFF. DNA for the CDR3: TGTGCCAGTACCTATGGGCCTGAAGCTTTCTTT.

This clonotype turned up a few times. CDR3 amino acids: CSARDRTSSYRADTQYF. Written as DNA, the CDR3 is TGCAGTGCTAGAGATCGCACTTCTAGCTATCGGGCAGATACGCAGTATTTT. The rearrangement joins TRBV20-1 to TRBJ2-3; D perhaps matches TRBD2 (5 bases). The CDR3 covers 17 residues. The V end lost 0 bases, the J end lost 4 bases, and 20 bases lay between the germline ends. In germline, CDR1 is DFQATT, CDR2 SNEGSKA (reference sequence).